The 3 T cell receptor beta chains listed next were all sequenced from one sample in a study of blood T cell repertoires in COVID-19. Some clones are missing from TCRdb's copy, which holds only in-frame ones; the method was immunoSEQ multiplex PCR. The sample lists around 250,000 clones; about nine tenths were seen once. The sample taken for sequencing was peripheral blood. Receptor source: a man aged 35 to 55 with active or convalescent COVID-19.

This sequence joins TRBV5-1 and TRBJ2-5, with 7 bases lining up with TRBD1. Trimming took 0 bases from V and 0 from J; bases not matched to a gene: 5. Germline CDR1 is SGHRS and CDR2 is YFSETQ. The CDR3 has 16 amino acids. The CDR3 sequence is CASSLAGQAYQETQYF. The CDR3 region has the DNA TGCGCCAGCAGCTTGGCAGGACAGGCGTACCAAGAGACCCAGTACTTC.

The V gene is TRBV11-3, the J gene TRBJ1-1; 7 bases align to TRBD1. The J segment lost 3 bases and the V segment lost 0 bases, leaving 1 base of the junction unmatched. The CDR3 covers 14 residues. Germline V CDR1 and CDR2: SGHNT, YENEEA. The CDR3 region has the DNA TGTGCCAGCAGCTTAGACAGGGGGGACACTGAAGCTTTCTTT. It is translated as CASSLDRGDTEAFF.

V is TRBV3-1 (or the pseudogene TRBV3-2) and J is TRBJ1-6, with a weak D call TRBD1 (6 bases). The CDR3 sequence is 15 residues long. The germline V and J ends were trimmed by 0 bases and 9 bases, with 12 bases remaining between them. Germline V gene sequence: CDR1 LGHDT, CDR2 YNNKEL (reference sequence). CDR3: CASSQDWGGRSPLHF. For the CDR3, the DNA is TGTGCCAGCAGCCAAGACTGGGGGGGGCGTTCACCCCTCCACTTT.